Given below is one T cell receptor beta chain in context. The specificity of this receptor is unknown. No per-base quality is available; no much larger clone lies one base away. The collaborating institutions used their own protocols to collect whole blood in K2EDTA tubes. For TCRbeta analysis, collaborators shipped samples as frozen whole blood, isolated PBMCs, or DNA extracted from either of those sample types. This sample stems from a study of blood T cell repertoires in COVID-19 (TCRdb year 2020). About the study as a whole: The collaborator samples originated in the United States, Italy and Spain and spanned the acute and convalescent phases of COVID-19. The material from the prospective study consisted of cDNA or gDNA derived from T cells, B-cell-depleted T cells, or PBMCs. Subjects who had been exposed to COVID-19, were actively infected with it, or had recovered from it provided the deeply sampled blood TCRbeta repertoires that made up the dataset. The repertoires were released in a freely available public database intended as a resource for research on the immune response to SARS-CoV-2. The samples were drawn from the first 160 participants of the ongoing ImmuneRACE study and from more than 1,000 subjects provided by 6 global collaborators. A de-identified subject ID, COVID-19 status, age in years and sex were almost always included in the sample metadata. Where HLA class I and class II types were available, the types were taken from metadata supplied by the sample provider, not from assay-based typing.

From cysteine to phenylalanine, the CDR3 is 14 amino acids long. Left in the record is the CDR3 DNA by itself, 42 bases read in frame from the first base. V is clipped by 3 bases and J by 5 bases, and the sequence between their germline boundaries is 13 bases long. CDR1 and CDR2 are read off the germline V gene (reference sequence) as SEHNR and FQNEAQ. TCRbeta CDR3 regions were amplified from genomic DNA by means of the immunoSEQ Assay, a bias-controlled multiplex PCR. The original methods were these. Nucleated cell counts per sample were estimated from amplification of reference gene primers within the assay. To quantify the absolute abundance of each unique TCRbeta CDR3 rearrangement, sequence reads were collapsed and filtered. For each sample, productive Simpson clonality was calculated by taking the square root of Simpson's diversity index across productive rearrangements. What TCRdb holds here is the immuneACCESS table cut down to in-frame rearrangements. Part of the clones is not present; checked against another copy, under half of the missing clones reflect an unresolved V gene, and the others are unexplained. The D gene and trimming were derived from the DNA, and the V and J assignments and clone size from that table. The table for this sample lists tens of thousands of clones; around 79% of them were counted only once. The ten largest account for approximately 5% of the sample.

The paper as a whole reports these results and caveats: The quantity of clinical and demographic metadata differed by source and by participant and was supplied without curation.

The rearrangement combines TRBV7-9 with TRBJ2-5, with a tentative D gene TRBD1 over 5 matching bases. The sample consisted of peripheral blood. This receptor was identified in a woman of 80 years or more with active or convalescent COVID-19. The nucleotide sequence is TGTGCCAGCAGCTTGACAGTGAACCTGGAGACCCAGTACTTC. Translated, this gives CASSLTVNLETQYF.